The sample holds one count of the clone carrying this T cell receptor beta chain. The repertoire was sequenced with immunoSEQ multiplex PCR; TCRdb's copy has only in-frame clones and lacks some. The sample holds over 120,000 clones, roughly 82% seen once. After removal of 8 bases from V and 4 bases from J, the junction contained 4 bases not matched to a gene. CDR3 length: 12 residues. CDR1 SNHLY and CDR2 FYNNEI come from the germline V gene. This entry belongs to a study of blood T cell repertoires in COVID-19. The chain links TRBV2 to TRBJ1-2, with TRBD1 matching over 7 bases. The sample taken for sequencing was peripheral blood. The receptor comes from a man in his 60s with active or convalescent COVID-19. The CDR3 region has the DNA TGTGCCAGCGGGGGACAGAGCTATGGCTACACCTTC. This sequence encodes CASGGQSYGYTF.